This TCR beta chain was retrieved from a study of Graves' ophthalmopathy and Graves' hyperthyroidism (dated by TCRdb to between 2017 and 2018). Regarding the research as a whole: Peripheral blood was collected at initial diagnosis, before any treatment. In about six hyperthyroidism patients, the T-cell repertoires found in thyroid tissue were compared with those found in blood. An independent validation cohort was composed of some 19 hyperthyroidism patients and some 16 patients who later progressed from hyperthyroidism to ophthalmopathy. The study used signatures of the TCR beta repertoire to tell Graves' ophthalmopathy apart from Graves' hyperthyroidism and to predict which patients would progress to ophthalmopathy. In total, around 130 blood samples were TCR-sequenced: some 43 ophthalmopathy, approximately 75 hyperthyroidism and approximately 17 hyperthyroidism-to-ophthalmopathy patients. Following sample collection, hyperthyroidism patients were given methimazole at a starting dose of 30 mg daily, and ophthalmopathy patients were given high-dose intravenous methylprednisolone. A discovery set of more than 90 patients (43 ophthalmopathy, fewer than 60 stable hyperthyroidism) was enrolled to explore V-J signatures distinguishing ophthalmopathy from hyperthyroidism.

For repertoire sequencing, TCR beta CDR3 regions were amplified from RNA transcripts. The first round of RT-PCR was done with HTBI primers and the Qiagen OneStep RT-PCR kit, and was followed by a second round of multiplex PCR, then size selection and purification. Libraries were sequenced paired-end with 100 bp reads on an Illumina HiSeq2000. From the authors' description of their analysis: SOAPnuke was used for read processing, and reads with adapters, uncalled bases, a mean Phred below 15, or no exact constant-primer or identifier match were discarded. High-quality paired reads were merged with COPE v1.2.5. Clonotypes were defined as unique nucleotide sequences and were aligned to IMGT TRB V, D and J references using MiTCR v1.1. The analysis was limited to V-J combinations with a frequency above 0.0001, which together covered 99.2% of the repertoires. For each V-J combination, a TCR clonal expansion and chaos score was defined as F50 clonal expansion divided by the chaos observed in the TCRdist matrix. Welch's t-statistics and random forest were used to reduce the features to about twelve V-J combinations, which were then used as input to a naive Bayes classifier. The similarity between thyroid and blood repertoires was quantified using the Morisita-Horn index. TCRdb cleaned the public reads at Q25 with fastp, built clones with MiXCR and kept in-frame beta chains. Rows with a matching CDR3 protein are joined into one entry that keeps the most common DNA and genes. The V and J calls and clone size come from TCRdb's table, not from the authors' own analysis. In all, the sample holds roughly 700,000 distinct CDR3 sequences, and 40% of those were seen once. Approximately 43% of the sample comes from the top ten.

The full study reports these points: Ophthalmopathy was separated from stable hyperthyroidism by the 13-signature model with about 85% sensitivity and about 81% specificity in cross-validation and with 80%/75% in the test set. In validation, the model predicted ophthalmopathy progression with about 71% sensitivity and 72% to 80% specificity; more than ten predicted patients were CT-confirmed with GO in a median of roughly 6.8 months. Sample size was not predetermined statistically, and investigators were not blinded to group allocation. Among expanded thyroid clonotypes with frequency above 0.001, most also showed up in blood, which suggests that blood repertoires may reflect the thyroid immune response.

This clonotype was counted a few times. The clone's antigen remains unknown. No much larger clone is present one base from it, and per-base qualities are unavailable. Ophthalmopathy patients were characterized by moderately to severely active disease, a Clinical Activity Score of at least 3, a NOSPECS grade of at least 4, and a disease duration under 3 months. Anyone with other autoimmune diseases, uncontrolled infections, pregnancy or lactation was excluded from the study. Clinical symptoms, serum thyroxine, TRAb, thyroid ultrasound and orbital computed tomography were used for diagnosis. Ficoll-Paque density gradient centrifugation was used to isolate PBMCs from 10 ml of fresh peripheral blood. Trizol reagent was used to extract the total RNA, and its quality was then checked on an Agilent 2100 Bioanalyzer. The CDR3 starts with the cysteine, ends with the phenylalanine, and has 15 residues. The read is trimmed to its CDR3 DNA, 45 bases read in frame from base 1. Trimming takes 6 bases from V and 5 bases from J, and the germline ends sit 19 bases apart. CDR1 and CDR2 are read off the germline V gene as SNHLY and FYNNEI.

This receptor was obtained from an adult man with Graves' ophthalmopathy. Specimen: peripheral blood. The chain couples TRBV2 to TRBJ2-5; the D gene is possibly TRBD1 or TRBD2, with 5 bases matching each. The nucleotides are TGTGCCAGCAGCCCGCTGGGGGACCGGAGGGAGACCCAGTACTTC. Its coded protein is CASSPLGDRRETQYF.